This T cell receptor (beta chain) appears in the sequencing data of a study of CD8+ T cells in alopecia areata. Regarding the study as a whole: Against the mouse data, patients shared TCRs less clearly, possibly for HLA reasons. An increase in clonality over normal scalp was evident in lesional scalp, especially alopecia totalis/universalis.

Per germline, CDR1 SNHLY and CDR2 FYNNEI. V lost 8 bases, J lost 4 bases, and 13 bases lay in between. The CDR3 extends over 13 amino acids. Alopecia areata patients had lesional scalp punch biopsies and peripheral blood taken from them. This clone came up a few times. Its antigen is not identified. As the sequencing template, cDNA was produced by extracting RNA and reverse transcribing it. Sequenced by immunoSEQ multiplex PCR; TCRdb stores in-frame clones only, minus some. The sample holds about 110,000 clones, approximately 50% seen once. The sequence derives from a human donor with alopecia areata. The chain is built from TRBV2 and TRBJ2-3; D possibly uses TRBD1 or TRBD2 (5 bases each). The sequenced material came from NKG2D-low CD8+ T cells sorted from blood. CDR3 in amino acids: CASRGRIADTQYF. CDR3 nucleotides: TGTGCCAGCCGGGGCAGGATCGCAGATACGCAGTATTTT.